What follows are 23 T cell receptor beta chains derived from one specimen sequenced in a study of blood T cell repertoires in COVID-19. The table came from immunoSEQ multiplex PCR; TCRdb's copy has only in-frame clones and leaves some out. This repertoire shows approximately 260,000 clones, 75% to 90% found once; its top ten account for 8% to 9.5%. The material sequenced was peripheral blood. All receptors come from a human donor in a cohort sampled during active COVID-19.

The chain is built from TRBV5-1 and TRBJ1-3; D call uncertain. Per the germline V gene, CDR1 is SGHRS and CDR2 is YFSETQ. V was pared by 0 bases and J by 0 bases, with 13 bases between. The length of the CDR3 is 17 residues. The CDR3 DNA reads as TGCGCCAGCAGCTTGGGGGCAGCCCTACCCTCTGGAAACACCATATATTTT. It codes for CASSLGAALPSGNTIYF. Complete variable domain (other parts from reference TRBV5-1 and TRBJ1-3): KAGVTQTPRYLIKTRGQQVTLSCSPISGHRSVSWYQQTPGQGLQFLFEYFSETQRNKGNFPGRFSGRQFSNSRSEMNVSTLELGDSALYLCASSLGAALPSGNTIYFGEGSWLTVV.

The chain joins TRBV5-1 to TRBJ2-1; D perhaps matches TRBD2 (7 bases). Per germline, CDR1 SGHRS and CDR2 YFSETQ. The V end lost 4 bases, the J end lost 2 bases, and 19 bases lay between the germline ends. There are 17 residues in the CDR3. CDR3 in amino acids: CASSLPPSGGPYNEQFF. The CDR3 coding sequence is TGCGCCAGCAGCCTACCGCCGTCCGGGGGGCCCTACAATGAGCAGTTCTTC.

The chain combines TRBV18 with TRBJ2-7, with a tentative D call TRBD2 (5 bases). The CDR3 runs to 14 residues. The V and J ends lost 2 bases and 2 bases respectively, with 10 bases between them. Germline V gene lookup returns CDR1 KGHSH and CDR2 LQKENI. This CDR3 reads CASSPGLRAYEQYF. CDR3 DNA: TGTGCCAGCTCACCAGGACTGAGAGCCTACGAGCAGTACTTC. The full variable domain, completed using reference TRBV18 and TRBJ2-7, is NAGVMQNPRHLVRRRGQEARLRCSPMKGHSHVYWYRQLPEEGLKFMVYLQKENIIDESGMPKERFSAEFPKEGPSILRIQQVVRGDSAAYFCASSPGLRAYEQYFGPGTRLTVT.

The chain uses TRBV19 and TRBJ2-6; 7 nucleotides match TRBD1. V dropped 5 bases and J dropped 0; count of bases not matched to a gene: 4. The CDR3 is made up of 16 amino acids. Looked up from germline, CDR1 is LNHDA and CDR2 is SQIVND (reference sequence). The CDR3: CASSSRQGSGANVLTF. The CDR3 region has the DNA TGTGCCAGTAGTTCGAGACAGGGCTCTGGGGCCAACGTCCTGACTTTC.

The chain combines TRBV3-1 (or the pseudogene TRBV3-2) with TRBJ1-3, with D tentatively TRBD1 (6 bases). The CDR3 contains 15 residues. Trimming stripped 4 bases from V and 0 bases from J, with 10 bases between. CDR1 LGHDT and CDR2 YNNKEL come from the germline V gene (reference sequence). This CDR3 is CASSRGQYSGNTIYF. The CDR3 DNA sequence: TGTGCCAGCAGCCGTGGACAGTACTCTGGAAACACCATATATTTT.

In its sample, this clone was seen once. The chain carries TRBV4-3 and TRBJ1-3; the D gene is possibly TRBD1 (6 bases). CDR1 and CDR2 from the germline V gene are LGHNA and YSLEER. V was trimmed by 1 base and J by 4 bases, leaving 11 bases between them. CDR3 length equals 15 residues. The CDR3 spells CASSQAGAGGNTIYF. The CDR3 DNA is TGCGCCAGCAGCCAAGCAGGGGCAGGAGGAAACACCATATATTTT.

The rearrangement links TRBV18 to TRBJ2-7; TRBD1 agrees at 7 bases. CDR1 and CDR2 from the germline V gene are KGHSH and LQKENI. The CDR3 sequence is 16 residues long. Trimming cost V 1 base and J 0 bases; bases outside gene matches: 6. CDR3: CASSPRFQGDSYEQYF. CDR3 DNA sequence: TGTGCCAGCTCACCACGGTTTCAGGGGGACTCCTACGAGCAGTACTTC. Based on the CDR3 plus reference TRBV18 and TRBJ2-7, the full variable domain is NAGVMQNPRHLVRRRGQEARLRCSPMKGHSHVYWYRQLPEEGLKFMVYLQKENIIDESGMPKERFSAEFPKEGPSILRIQQVVRGDSAAYFCASSPRFQGDSYEQYFGPGTRLTVT.

On this clone itself: Other DNA sequences in the sample encode the same CDR3. The chain uses TRBV7-9 and TRBJ2-5, with 10 bases fitting TRBD1. CDR3 length equals 14 residues. CDR1 and CDR2 (germline): SEHNR, FQNEAQ (reference sequence). Trimming cost V 5 bases and J 4 bases; bases outside gene matches: 4. Here the CDR3 DNA reads TGTGCCAGCAGCACCCGGACAGGGGGAGAGACCCAGTACTTC. It specifies CASSTRTGGETQYF.

This rearrangement joins TRBV6-5 to TRBJ1-2, with D possibly matching TRBD1 (6 bases). Trimming took off 2 bases at V and 6 bases at J, with 13 bases between the two ends. This CDR3 spans 14 amino acids. The germline CDR1 and CDR2 sequences are MNHEY and SVGAGI. This chain's CDR3 is CASSYMRGANGYTF. The CDR3 nucleotides read TGTGCCAGCAGTTACATGCGGGGGGCTAATGGCTACACCTTC.

The V gene is TRBV18, the J gene TRBJ1-1; D is possibly TRBD1 (6 bases). Germline CDR1 and CDR2: KGHSH and LQKENI. CDR3 length: 12 amino acids. V shed 3 bases and J shed 6 bases, with 8 bases lying between them. CDR3 region: CASSPQGSEAFF. CDR3 DNA sequence: TGTGCCAGCTCACCTCAGGGGTCTGAAGCTTTCTTT.

This clone was observed once. The chain uses TRBV28 and TRBJ2-7, with D possibly matching TRBD1 (5 bases). This CDR3 region has 12 residues. V was trimmed by 10 bases and J by 2 bases, leaving 12 bases between them. Per germline, CDR1 MDHEN and CDR2 SYDVKM. CDR3 DNA sequence: TGTGCCACGTGGGGCGGACCCTACGAGCAGTACTTC. This codes for CATWGGPYEQYF.

The chain is built from TRBV19 and TRBJ1-5; 9 nucleotides agree with TRBD1. Germline V gene data show CDR1 as LNHDA and CDR2 as SQIVND (reference sequence). With 4 bases clipped from V and 4 bases from J, the junction kept 5 bases outside the gene matches. This CDR3 has 15 residues. The CDR3 sequence is CASSTDRGRNQPQHF. CDR3 in DNA: TGTGCCAGTAGTACGGACAGGGGTCGAAATCAGCCCCAGCATTTT.

Comment on this clone: This same CDR3 is encoded by further DNA sequences in the sample. The chain employs TRBV2 and TRBJ2-2; 7 bases are shared with TRBD1. The CDR3 is 15 amino acids. Germline CDR1 SNHLY, CDR2 FYNNEI. V was pared by 5 bases and J by 0 bases, with 3 bases of the junction left unmatched. CDR3 sequence: CASSRQGTNTGELFF. DNA of the CDR3: TGTGCCAGCAGTCGACAGGGAACGAACACCGGGGAGCTGTTTTTT.

V is TRBV5-1 and J is TRBJ2-7; 12 bases match TRBD2. Trimming removed 3 bases from V and 0 bases from J; junction bases left unmatched: 1. The CDR3 contains 15 residues. The germline gives CDR1 SGHRS, CDR2 YFSETQ. The CDR3 spells CASSSSGRASYEQYF. CDR3 DNA sequence: TGCGCCAGCAGCTCTAGCGGGAGGGCCTCCTACGAGCAGTACTTC. Together with reference TRBV5-1 and TRBJ2-7, the CDR3 gives the full variable domain: KAGVTQTPRYLIKTRGQQVTLSCSPISGHRSVSWYQQTPGQGLQFLFEYFSETQRNKGNFPGRFSGRQFSNSRSEMNVSTLELGDSALYLCASSSSGRASYEQYFGPGTRLTVT.

The chain carries TRBV2 and TRBJ1-5; 9 nucleotides match TRBD1. V dropped 8 bases and J dropped 6; count of bases not matched to a gene: 5. The CDR3 has 13 residues. CDR1 and CDR2 (germline): SNHLY, FYNNEI. The DNA of the CDR3 is TGTGCCAGCGGACAGGGGCTTGTTCAGCCCCAGCATTTT. Amino acid sequence: CASGQGLVQPQHF.

V and J are TRBV7-8 and TRBJ2-2, with D maybe TRBD1 (5 bases). The CDR3 totals 18 residues. Germline values: CDR1 SGHVS, CDR2 FQNEAQ. Trimming left V 3 bases short and J 0 bases short, with 17 bases between. CDR3: CASSFWLGQGANTGELFF. As DNA, the CDR3 is TGTGCCAGCAGCTTTTGGCTCGGGCAGGGCGCGAACACCGGGGAGCTGTTTTTT.

The chain combines TRBV6-5 with TRBJ2-7; TRBD1 matches 7 bases. The J segment lost 6 bases and the V segment lost 4 bases, leaving 12 bases of the junction unmatched. The CDR3 is 15 residues long. Germline loops: CDR1 MNHEY, CDR2 SVGAGI. The CDR3 sequence is CASSSTGQTPSEQYF. CDR3 DNA sequence: TGTGCCAGCAGTTCCACGGGACAGACTCCGAGCGAGCAGTACTTC.

The rearrangement uses TRBV24-1 and TRBJ1-2; 11 bases match TRBD1. V lost 4 bases to trimming and J lost 9 bases; unmatched junction nucleotides: 6. The CDR3 consists of 14 residues. Germline-derived CDR1 and CDR2 are KGHDR and SFDVKD. In DNA, the CDR3 is TGTGCCACCAGTGACCGGACAGGGGGCGTACGCTACACCTTC. Its translation: CATSDRTGGVRYTF.

V and J are TRBV6-5 and TRBJ1-1; TRBD1 matches at 10 bases. The V segment lost 2 bases and the J segment 4 bases; nucleotides outside the gene matches: 4. CDR3 length equals 15 residues. Germline assignment: CDR1 MNHEY and CDR2 SVGAGI. The CDR3 region is CASSYDRGRATEAFF. The DNA of the CDR3 is TGTGCCAGCAGTTACGACAGGGGGCGAGCCACTGAAGCTTTCTTT.

The chain joins TRBV7-8 to TRBJ2-5, with TRBD2 matching 8 bases. V lost 7 bases and J lost 2; bases outside the gene matches: 6. The CDR3 is made up of 14 amino acids. Germline V gene sequence: CDR1 SGHVS, CDR2 FQNEAQ. CDR3 coding DNA: TGTGCCAGCAACCCGGGGGGGGGACAAGAGACCCAGTACTTC. Protein sequence: CASNPGGGQETQYF.

The rearrangement uses TRBV5-4 and TRBJ2-1, with 11 bases aligning to TRBD2. From germline, CDR1 is SGHNT and CDR2 YYREEE (reference sequence). This CDR3 comprises 15 residues. After removal of 2 bases from V and 5 bases from J, the junction contained 3 bases not matched to a gene. In nucleotides, the CDR3 is TGTGCCAGCAGCTTCCTGGGACTAGCGGACAATGAGCAGTTCTTC. It specifies CASSFLGLADNEQFF.

The genes are TRBV3-1 (or the pseudogene TRBV3-2) and TRBJ1-4; TRBD1 aligns across 7 bases. The CDR3 consists of 15 residues. Trimming at V came to 3 bases and at J to 5 bases, leaving 6 bases not matched to a gene. Germline V gene lookup returns CDR1 LGHDT and CDR2 YNNKEL (reference sequence). In nucleotides, the CDR3 is TGTGCCAGCAGCCACTTTAGACAGGGCAATGAAAAACTGTTTTTT. Its protein is CASSHFRQGNEKLFF.

This clone has only a few counts. The chain has TRBV11-2 and TRBJ1-2; 9 nucleotides line up with TRBD1. CDR3 length: 17 residues. With V trimmed by 6 bases and J by 8 bases, 19 bases remained unmatched. Germline CDR1 reads SGHAT; CDR2 reads FQNNGV. In nucleotides, the CDR3 is TGTGCCAGCAGTTTTCCGACAGGGGGTGCCTCCGTAGGAGGCTACACCTTC. Protein: CASSFPTGGASVGGYTF. Filled out from reference TRBV11-2 and TRBJ1-2, the complete variable domain reads EAGVAQSPRYKIIEKRQSVAFWCNPISGHATLYWYQQILGQGPKLLIQFQNNGVVDDSQLPKDRFSAERLKGVDSTLKIQPAKLEDSAVYLCASSFPTGGASVGGYTFGSGTRLTVV.